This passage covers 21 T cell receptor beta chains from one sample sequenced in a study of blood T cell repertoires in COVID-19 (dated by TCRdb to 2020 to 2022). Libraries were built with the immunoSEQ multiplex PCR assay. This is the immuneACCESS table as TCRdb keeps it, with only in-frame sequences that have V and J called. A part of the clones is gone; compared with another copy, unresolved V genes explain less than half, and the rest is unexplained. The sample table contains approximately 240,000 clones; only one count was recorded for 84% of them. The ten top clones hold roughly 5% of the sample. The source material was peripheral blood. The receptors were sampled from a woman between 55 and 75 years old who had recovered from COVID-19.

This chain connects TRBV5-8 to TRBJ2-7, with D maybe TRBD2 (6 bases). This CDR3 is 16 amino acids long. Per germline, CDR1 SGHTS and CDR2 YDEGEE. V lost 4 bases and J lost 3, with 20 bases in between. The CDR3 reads CASSTHPGDPYYEQYF. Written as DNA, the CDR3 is TGTGCCAGCAGCACTCATCCGGGGGACCCCTACTACGAGCAGTACTTC. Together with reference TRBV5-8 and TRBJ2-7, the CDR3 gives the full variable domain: EAGVTQSPTHLIKTRGQQATLRCSPISGHTSVYWYQQALGLGLQFLLWYDEGEERNRGNFPPRFSGRQFPNYSSELNVNALELEDSALYLCASSTHPGDPYYEQYFGPGTRLTVT.

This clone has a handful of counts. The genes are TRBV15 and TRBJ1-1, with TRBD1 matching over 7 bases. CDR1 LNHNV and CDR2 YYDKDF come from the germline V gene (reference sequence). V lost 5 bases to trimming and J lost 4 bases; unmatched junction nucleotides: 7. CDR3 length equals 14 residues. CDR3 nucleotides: TGTGCCACCAGCGTCGACAGGGTGGGCACTGAAGCTTTCTTT. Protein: CATSVDRVGTEAFF.

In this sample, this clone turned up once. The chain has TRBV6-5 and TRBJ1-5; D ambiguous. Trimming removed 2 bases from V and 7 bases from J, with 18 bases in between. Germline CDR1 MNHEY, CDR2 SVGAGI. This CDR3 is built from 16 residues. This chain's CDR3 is CASSYRISRPGQPQHF. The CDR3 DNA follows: TGTGCCAGCAGTTACCGAATTTCCCGACCGGGGCAGCCCCAGCATTTT.

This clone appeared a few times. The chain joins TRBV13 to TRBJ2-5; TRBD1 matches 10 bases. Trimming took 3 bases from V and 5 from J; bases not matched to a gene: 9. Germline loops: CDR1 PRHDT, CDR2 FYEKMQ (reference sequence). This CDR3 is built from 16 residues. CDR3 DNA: TGTGCCAGCAGCTTGGTGGACAGGGGGAGGAGGGAGACCCAGTACTTC. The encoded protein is CASSLVDRGRRETQYF.

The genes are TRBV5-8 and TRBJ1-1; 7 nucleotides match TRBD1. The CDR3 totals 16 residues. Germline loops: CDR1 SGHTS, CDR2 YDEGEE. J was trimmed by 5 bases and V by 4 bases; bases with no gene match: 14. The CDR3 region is CASSAYRGGAGTEAFF. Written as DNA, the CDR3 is TGTGCCAGCAGCGCATACCGAGGGGGCGCAGGGACTGAAGCTTTCTTT.

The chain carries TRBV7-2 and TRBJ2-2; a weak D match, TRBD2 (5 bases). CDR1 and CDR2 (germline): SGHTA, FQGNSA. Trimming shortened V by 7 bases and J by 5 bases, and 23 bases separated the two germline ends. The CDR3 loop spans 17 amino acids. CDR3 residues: CASNEYGITPRTGELFF. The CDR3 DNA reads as TGTGCCAGCAATGAGTACGGGATTACCCCGAGGACCGGGGAGCTGTTTTTT.

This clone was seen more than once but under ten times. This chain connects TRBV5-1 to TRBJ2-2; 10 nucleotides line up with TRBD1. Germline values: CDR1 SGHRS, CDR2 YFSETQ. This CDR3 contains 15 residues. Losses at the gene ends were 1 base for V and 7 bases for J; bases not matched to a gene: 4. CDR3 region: CASSLTRTGGGELFF. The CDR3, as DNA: TGCGCCAGCAGCTTGACAAGGACAGGGGGCGGGGAGCTGTTTTTT.

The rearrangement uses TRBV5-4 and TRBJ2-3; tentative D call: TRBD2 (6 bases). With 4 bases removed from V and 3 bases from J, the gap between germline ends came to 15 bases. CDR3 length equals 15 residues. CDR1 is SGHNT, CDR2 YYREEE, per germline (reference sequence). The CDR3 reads CASSRGLELTDTQYF. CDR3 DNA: TGTGCCAGCAGCCGGGGACTGGAACTTACAGATACGCAGTATTTT.

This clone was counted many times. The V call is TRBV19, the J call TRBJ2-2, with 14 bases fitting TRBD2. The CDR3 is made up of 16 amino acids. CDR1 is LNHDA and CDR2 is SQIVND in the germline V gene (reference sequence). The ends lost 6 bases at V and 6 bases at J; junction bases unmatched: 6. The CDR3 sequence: CASRPGLAGESGELFF. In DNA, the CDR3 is TGTGCCAGTAGGCCGGGACTAGCGGGAGAGTCCGGGGAGCTGTTTTTT.

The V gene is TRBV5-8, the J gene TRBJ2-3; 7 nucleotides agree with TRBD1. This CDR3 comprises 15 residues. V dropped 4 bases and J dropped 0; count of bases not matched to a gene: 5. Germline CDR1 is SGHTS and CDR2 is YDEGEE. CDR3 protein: CASSAQGLSTDTQYF. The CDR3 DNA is TGTGCCAGCAGCGCACAGGGGTTAAGCACAGATACGCAGTATTTT.

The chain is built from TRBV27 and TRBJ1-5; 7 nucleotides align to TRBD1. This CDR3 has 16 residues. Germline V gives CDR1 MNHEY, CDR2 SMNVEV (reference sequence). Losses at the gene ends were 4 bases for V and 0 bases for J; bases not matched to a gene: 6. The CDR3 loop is CASSYQTGNSNQPQHF. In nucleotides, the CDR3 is TGTGCCAGCAGTTACCAGACAGGGAATAGCAATCAGCCCCAGCATTTT.

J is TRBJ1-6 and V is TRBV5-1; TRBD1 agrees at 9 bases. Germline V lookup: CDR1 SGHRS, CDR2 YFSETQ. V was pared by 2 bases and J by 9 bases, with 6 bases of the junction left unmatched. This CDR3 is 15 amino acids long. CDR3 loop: CASSLSGTGSSPLHF. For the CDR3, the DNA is TGCGCCAGCAGCTTATCCGGGACAGGGAGTTCACCCCTCCACTTT. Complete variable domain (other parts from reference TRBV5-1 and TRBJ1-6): KAGVTQTPRYLIKTRGQQVTLSCSPISGHRSVSWYQQTPGQGLQFLFEYFSETQRNKGNFPGRFSGRQFSNSRSEMNVSTLELGDSALYLCASSLSGTGSSPLHFGNGTRLTVT.

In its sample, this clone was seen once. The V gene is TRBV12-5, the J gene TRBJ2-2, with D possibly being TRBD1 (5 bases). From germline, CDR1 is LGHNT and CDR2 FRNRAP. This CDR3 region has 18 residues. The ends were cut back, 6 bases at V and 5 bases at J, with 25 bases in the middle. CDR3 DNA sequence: TGTGCTAGTGGGGTGGTGGTCTGGACAAGGGATTTAACCGGGGAGCTGTTTTTT. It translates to CASGVVVWTRDLTGELFF.

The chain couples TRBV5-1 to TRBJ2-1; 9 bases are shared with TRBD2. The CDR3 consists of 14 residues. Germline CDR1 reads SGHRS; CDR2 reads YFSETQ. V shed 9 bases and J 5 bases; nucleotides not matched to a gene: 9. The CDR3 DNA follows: TGCGCCACCTCTAGCGGGGAGGGGCACAATGAGCAGTTCTTC. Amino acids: CATSSGEGHNEQFF.

Here the CDR3 reads CAWSVLTGNYGYTF. The CDR3 nucleotides are TGTGCCTGGAGTGTATTGACCGGGAACTATGGCTACACCTTC. The chain employs TRBV30 and TRBJ1-2; no clear D. The CDR3 extends over 14 amino acids. From germline, CDR1 is GTSNPN and CDR2 SVGIG (reference sequence). Trimming cost V 0 bases and J 2 bases, with 10 bases left between them.

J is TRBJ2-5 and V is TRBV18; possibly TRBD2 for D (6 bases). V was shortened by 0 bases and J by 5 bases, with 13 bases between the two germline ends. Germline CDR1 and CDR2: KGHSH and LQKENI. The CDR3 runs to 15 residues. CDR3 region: CASSPPASAGETQYF. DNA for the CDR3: TGTGCCAGCTCACCACCTGCTAGCGCGGGGGAGACCCAGTACTTC.

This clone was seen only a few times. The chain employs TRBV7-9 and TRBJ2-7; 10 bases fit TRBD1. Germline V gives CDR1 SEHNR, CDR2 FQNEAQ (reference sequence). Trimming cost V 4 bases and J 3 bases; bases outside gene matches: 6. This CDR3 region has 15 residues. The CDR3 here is CASSWAGTGDYEQYF. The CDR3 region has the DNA TGTGCCAGCAGCTGGGCCGGGACAGGGGACTACGAGCAGTACTTC. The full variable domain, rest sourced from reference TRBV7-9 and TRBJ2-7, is DTGVSQNPRHKITKRGQNVTFRCDPISEHNRLYWYRQTLGQGPEFLTYFQNEAQLEKSRLLSDRFSAERPKGSFSTLEIQRTEQGDSAMYLCASSWAGTGDYEQYFGPGTRLTVT.

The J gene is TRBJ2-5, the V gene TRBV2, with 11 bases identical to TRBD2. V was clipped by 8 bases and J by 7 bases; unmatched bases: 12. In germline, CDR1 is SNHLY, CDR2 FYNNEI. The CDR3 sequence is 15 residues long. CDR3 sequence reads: CASPEGTSGRGTQYF. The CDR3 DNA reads TGTGCCAGCCCTGAGGGGACTAGCGGCAGGGGGACCCAGTACTTC. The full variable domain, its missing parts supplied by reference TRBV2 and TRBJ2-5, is EPEVTQTPSHQVTQMGQEVILRCVPISNHLYFYWYRQILGQKVEFLVSFYNNEISEKSEIFDDQFSVERPDGSNFTLKIRSTKLEDSAMYFCASPEGTSGRGTQYFGPGTRLLVL.

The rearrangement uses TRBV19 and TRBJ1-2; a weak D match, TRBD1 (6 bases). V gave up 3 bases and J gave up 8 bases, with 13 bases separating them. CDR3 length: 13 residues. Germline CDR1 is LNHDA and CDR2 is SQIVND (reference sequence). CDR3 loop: CASSIFQGSGYTF. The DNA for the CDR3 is TGTGCCAGTAGTATTTTCCAGGGGAGCGGCTACACCTTC.

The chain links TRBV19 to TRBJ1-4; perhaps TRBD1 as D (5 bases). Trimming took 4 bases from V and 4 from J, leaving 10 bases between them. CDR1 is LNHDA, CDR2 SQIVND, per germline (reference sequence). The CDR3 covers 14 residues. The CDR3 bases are TGTGCCAGTAGTAGGACACGGAATAATGAAAAACTGTTTTTT. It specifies CASSRTRNNEKLFF.

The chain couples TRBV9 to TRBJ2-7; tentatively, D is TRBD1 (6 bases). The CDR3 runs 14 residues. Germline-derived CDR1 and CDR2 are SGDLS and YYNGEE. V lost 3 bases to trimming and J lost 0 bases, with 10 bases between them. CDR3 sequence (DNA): TGTGCCAGCAGCGACAGGGATTTCTCCTACGAGCAGTACTTC. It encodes CASSDRDFSYEQYF.